Shown below are 10 T cell receptor beta chains from a single sample sequenced in a study of blood T cells in healthy people across ages. Using a J-beta primer mix together with a sample-barcoded 5' primer, a second PCR was run for roughly 7 to 12 cycles. One entry per CDR3 protein results from TCRdb running MiXCR on the 5' RACE reads. The sample shows almost 800,000 distinct CDR3 sequences, about 62% of them seen only once. Material for sequencing was blood. These receptors all come from a man in his thirties or forties in good health.

V gene TRBV4-2 combines with J gene TRBJ1-1; D is possibly TRBD1 (6 bases). CDR3 length equals 14 residues. Germline assignment: CDR1 LGHNA and CDR2 YNFKEQ. Trimming cost V 6 bases and J 5 bases, with 16 bases left between them. CDR3 loop: CASSRSEGGTEAFF. The CDR3 nucleotides read TGTGCCAGCAGTCGATCAGAGGGGGGGACTGAAGCTTTCTTT.

This sequence joins TRBV28 and TRBJ2-1, with 10 bases fitting TRBD2. CDR3 length: 14 residues. J lost 9 bases, V lost 6 bases, and 8 bases had no gene match. Germline V CDR1 and CDR2: MDHEN, SYDVKM. This chain's CDR3 is CASRTQRGGGEQFF. The CDR3 DNA follows: TGTGCCAGCAGAACCCAGCGGGGGGGTGGTGAGCAGTTCTTC.

The rearrangement links TRBV7-9 to TRBJ2-5; TRBD2 matches 9 bases. V lost 5 bases to trimming and J lost 9 bases; unmatched junction nucleotides: 10. Per germline, CDR1 SEHNR and CDR2 FQNEAQ (reference sequence). This CDR3 region has 14 residues. The CDR3 nucleotides are TGTGCCAGCAGCCGATTGGCGGGAGGGTGGGCCCAGTACTTC. This codes for CASSRLAGGWAQYF.

This chain connects TRBV20-1 to TRBJ2-5; TRBD2 might be the D (5 bases). V lost 2 bases, J lost 11 bases, and 27 bases lay in between. The CDR3 sequence is 16 residues long. The V gene's germline CDR1 is DFQATT and CDR2 SNEGSKA (reference sequence). CDR3 sequence reads: CSARPEGGLWVLEQYF. The CDR3 DNA sequence: TGCAGTGCTAGACCCGAGGGCGGCCTCTGGGTTTTGGAGCAGTACTTC.

This rearrangement joins TRBV29-1 to TRBJ2-5; no definite D call. Germline CDR1 and CDR2: SQVTM and ANQGSEA. This CDR3 contains 12 residues. Trimming took off 2 bases at V and 5 bases at J, with 9 bases between the two ends. The CDR3 bases are TGCAGCGTTGAAAGGGATGGGGAGACCCAGTACTTC. This gives the protein CSVERDGETQYF.

The V gene is TRBV25-1, the J gene TRBJ2-7, with 12 bases matching TRBD2. The CDR3 extends over 18 amino acids. Germline values: CDR1 MGHDK, CDR2 SYGVNS. Germline trimming cut 5 bases from V and 1 base from J; bases unmatched to any gene: 12. CDR3 region: CASSSGLAGTVKSYEQYF. In nucleotides, the CDR3 is TGTGCCAGCAGTTCTGGACTAGCGGGAACCGTGAAATCCTACGAGCAGTACTTC.

This clonotype was seen more than once but under ten times. The genes are TRBV4-2 and TRBJ1-2, with no clear D. Germline V gene sequence: CDR1 LGHNA, CDR2 YNFKEQ. Trimming removed 2 bases from V and 6 bases from J, with 16 bases in between. The CDR3 has 15 residues. The CDR3 nucleotides read TGTGCCAGCAGCCAAAAATCGGGCTGGGAAGATGGCTACACCTTC. Protein product: CASSQKSGWEDGYTF.

This sequence joins TRBV7-3 and TRBJ2-2; D may be TRBD1 or TRBD2 (7 bases each). This CDR3 has 17 residues. Per germline, CDR1 SGHTA and CDR2 FQGTGA. V lost 5 bases, J lost 5 bases, and 21 bases lay in between. In DNA, the CDR3 is TGTGCCAGCAGCCCCCAGGGGGGGGCTCAGACAACCGGGGAGCTGTTTTTT. Amino acids: CASSPQGGAQTTGELFF.

This chain joins TRBV5-1 and TRBJ1-5, with 7 bases fitting TRBD1. Trimming took 0 bases from V and 6 from J; bases not matched to a gene: 6. The CDR3 extends over 15 amino acids. The germline CDR1 and CDR2 sequences are SGHRS and YFSETQ. CDR3 region: CASSLEGAPPQPQHF. The CDR3 coding sequence is TGCGCCAGCAGCTTGGAGGGGGCGCCTCCTCAGCCCCAGCATTTT.

About this clonotype itself: This could be a read error, since a much larger clone is one nucleotide away. The chain couples TRBV7-2 to TRBJ2-1; 11 nucleotides line up with TRBD2. With 10 bases clipped from V and 0 bases from J, the junction kept 14 bases outside the gene matches. The CDR3 is made up of 18 amino acids. The germline V gene encodes CDR1 SGHTA and CDR2 FQGNSA. The CDR3, as DNA: TGTGCCATCGGGATACCGGGACTAGCGGTCCTCTCCTACAATGAGCAGTTCTTC. Translated: CAIGIPGLAVLSYNEQFF.